The entry below gives a single T cell receptor beta chain sequence along with its context. These data come from a study of shared clonotypes between healthy human individuals. Study donors comprised healthy, HIV-negative adults devoid of recent acute infection or vaccination. Deep level was the assay's run setting. In the original workflow: Filtering differed, since immunoSEQ gave only junction sequences and no quality scores. Produced via immunoSEQ multiplex PCR; TCRdb's table is partial and in-frame only. V and J calls and clone size are given by that table; D and trimming were obtained from the DNA. The sample yields 2,500,000 or so clones, approximately 90% seen once. The origin of this receptor is a man younger than 35 in good health. Some clones in this sample may be carry-over from other donors' samples. The sequenced sample consisted of naive CD4+ T cells from PBMCs. Subset of the sample: CD45RA+ positively selected.

Here the CDR3 reads CASSPPKGGARSYNEQFF. The CDR3 DNA is TGTGCCAGCTCACCACCAAAAGGGGGGGCGAGGTCCTACAATGAGCAGTTCTTC. V gene TRBV18 combines with J gene TRBJ2-1, with D maybe TRBD2 (7 bases). CDR1 KGHSH and CDR2 LQKENI come from the germline V gene. V was pared by 0 bases and J by 1 base, with 16 bases between. The CDR3 has 18 residues. Full variable domain (rest looked up from reference TRBV18 and TRBJ2-1): NAGVMQNPRHLVRRRGQEARLRCSPMKGHSHVYWYRQLPEEGLKFMVYLQKENIIDESGMPKERFSAEFPKEGPSILRIQQVVRGDSAAYFCASSPPKGGARSYNEQFFGPGTRLTVL.